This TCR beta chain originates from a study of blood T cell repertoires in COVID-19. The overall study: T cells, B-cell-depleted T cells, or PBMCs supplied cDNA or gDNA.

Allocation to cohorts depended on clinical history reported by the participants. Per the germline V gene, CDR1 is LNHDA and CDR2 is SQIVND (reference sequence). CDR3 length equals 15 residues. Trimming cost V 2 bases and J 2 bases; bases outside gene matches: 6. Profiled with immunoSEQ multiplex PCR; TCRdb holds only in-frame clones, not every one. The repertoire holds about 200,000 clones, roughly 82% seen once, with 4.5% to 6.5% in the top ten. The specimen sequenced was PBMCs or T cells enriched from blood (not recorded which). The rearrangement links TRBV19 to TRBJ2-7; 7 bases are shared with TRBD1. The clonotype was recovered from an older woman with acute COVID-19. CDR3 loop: CASSIQAQGAYEQYF. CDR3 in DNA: TGTGCCAGTAGTATACAGGCCCAGGGGGCCTACGAGCAGTACTTC.